This T cell receptor (beta chain) is from a study of T-cell memory formation after mild COVID-19. Study conclusions and caveats: Researchers found some responding clones in pre-infection memory, a sign that cross-reactive memory joined.

A remark on this clonotype: Its target is not known.

Trimming at V came to 7 bases and at J to 6 bases, leaving 4 bases not matched to a gene. The CDR3 length is 13 residues. TCRdb reprocessed the 5' RACE reads via MiXCR and lists one record per CDR3 protein. Found here are hundreds of thousands of distinct CDR3 sequences, 23% of them singletons; the top ten hold around 13%. The genes are TRBV12-3 or TRBV12-4 and TRBJ1-4, with 8 positions matching TRBD1. Sequenced material: PBMCs or a T cell subset sorted from them (not recorded which). The source of this sequence is an adult woman who had mild COVID-19 (a few samples of this study predate the infection). Cell type and time point are not known. CDR3 residues: CASTSTGDEKLFF. CDR3 in DNA: TGTGCCAGCACCTCGACAGGGGATGAAAAACTGTTTTTT.